Described below is a single T cell receptor beta chain sequence and its context. As yet, its antigen is unknown. The entry originates in a study of Ad26.COV2.S vaccination and SARS-CoV-2 variants. The study's findings and limits: Placebo recipients had lower spike-specific TCR breadth than vaccine recipients. Total responses of T cells may have been underestimated by the analyses of TCR breadth and depth. The breadth of spike-specific CD8+ and CD4+ T cell responses after vaccination was reportedly substantial. People who got the vaccine or the placebo had similar non-spike TCR breadth.

Sequenced by immunoSEQ multiplex PCR; TCRdb stores in-frame clones only, minus some. The table records about 350,000 clones, under 95% of them present only once. The receptor was derived from a human donor who had recovered from COVID-19. Sequenced here: peripheral blood, sampled after recovery from COVID-19.

The CDR3: CASSLAQKGRDGYTF. CDR3 DNA: TGTGCCAGCAGCTTGGCGCAGAAGGGCAGGGATGGCTACACCTTC. The chain has TRBV5-4 and TRBJ1-2, with D possibly TRBD1 on 5 matching bases. Germline CDR1 and CDR2: SGHNT and YYREEE (reference sequence). The CDR3 is made up of 15 amino acids. V was cut by 0 bases and J by 6 bases, with 15 bases left in between.